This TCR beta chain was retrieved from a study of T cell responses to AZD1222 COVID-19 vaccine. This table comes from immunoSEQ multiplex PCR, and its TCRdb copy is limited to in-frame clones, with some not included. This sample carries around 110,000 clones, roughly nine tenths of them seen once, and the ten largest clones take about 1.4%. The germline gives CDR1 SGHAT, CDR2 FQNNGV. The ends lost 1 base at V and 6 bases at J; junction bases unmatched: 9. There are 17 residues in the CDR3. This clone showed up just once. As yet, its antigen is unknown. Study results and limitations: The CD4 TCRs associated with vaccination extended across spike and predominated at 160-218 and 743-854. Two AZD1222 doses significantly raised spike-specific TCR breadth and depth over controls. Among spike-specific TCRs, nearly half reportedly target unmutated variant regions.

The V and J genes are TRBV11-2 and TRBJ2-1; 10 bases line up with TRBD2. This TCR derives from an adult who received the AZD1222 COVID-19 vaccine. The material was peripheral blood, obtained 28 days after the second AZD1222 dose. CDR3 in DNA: TGTGCCAGCAGCTTAGGAAGGGGTCTAGCGGGAGTCAATGAGCAGTTCTTC. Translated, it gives CASSLGRGLAGVNEQFF.